This TCR beta chain was identified in a study of cytomegalovirus exposure and HLA in healthy donors (dated by TCRdb to between 2016 and 2019). For context, the study as a whole: In an earlier analysis of fewer than 750 of the donors, less than 350 Gb of sequence data and some 120 million unique TCR beta sequences from about 190 million T cells were reported. An early release that covered several hundred HLA-typed donors contained about 300 gigabases of sequencing data and tens of millions of unique TCR sequences. Among some 410 genotyped donors of the cohort, an average of 235,054 unique TCR beta nucleotide sequences were sequenced per donor, approximately 20% of them non-productive. The study profiled the T cell repertoires of fewer than 850 subjects by immunosequencing and related them to cytomegalovirus serostatus. Every discovery cohort repertoire had been produced on one sequencing platform. In an earlier analysis of more than 550 of the donors, high-throughput TCR beta sequencing was used to judge whether each TCR beta V gene segment behaved as functional or pseudogenic. Alongside the repertoire data, information on donor age, sex, ethnicity and CMV serostatus was compiled. Class I and class II HLA loci were covered by the typing at four-digit resolution. Four to six DR-DQ haplotypes were handled as single units for association and clustering, since linkage in the cohort was strong. Along with the approximately 650-subject first cohort, a separate validation cohort of around 120 different subjects was used. To study patterns of TCR occurrence, a later analysis re-analyzed previously published TCR beta repertoires from several hundred donors and added high-resolution HLA genotyping. The genetic ancestry cluster associated with self-reported Caucasian donors included about 84% of the approximately 400 genotyped donors. Typing coverage differed by locus: A, B, C, DRB1 and DQB1 were typed in roughly 620-630 donors, DQA1 in about 550, DPA1 in nearly 610, and DPB1 in 400 to 480. Genome-wide SNP genotypes for about three fifths of the roughly 700 donors were used in a later genetic analysis, which treated that subset as a discovery cohort. Rather than using new phenotypic data, the later analysis identified candidate immune exposures from TCR beta sequences and from how often those sequences occurred across donors. High-throughput TCR immunosequencing, statistical association of individual TCRs with disease status, and machine learning were combined to predict cytomegalovirus infection status. The study aimed to test whether cataloging public T cell receptors could reveal signatures of past pathogen exposure. Study-level results and caveats: Most CMV-associated TCR beta chains appeared to be HLA-restricted in a later analysis, and the HLA associations seemed to be driven largely by CMV exposure. Linkage disequilibrium might explain the correlated functional status among segregating V segments, but an unknown experimental factor could not be excluded. Because counts were too low, some 17 rarely observed V segments, including chromosome 9 orphons, were excluded from the earlier analysis of 587 of the donors. A few of the identified cytomegalovirus-associated TCR beta chains were confirmed in vitro to be specific for cytomegalovirus antigens. A cluster of highly shared sequence variants was judged likely to represent a technical artifact of the sequencing pipeline. Only TCR beta chains were sequenced in this cohort, and the absence of alpha or paired-chain data limited detectable features. In both the original and validation cohorts, the classifier was reported to diagnose cytomegalovirus status with high specificity and sensitivity. According to a later analysis, parvovirus B19, influenza, CMV and Epstein-Barr virus appeared linked to several top co-occurrence clusters. Because HLA typing was unavailable for some donors at each locus, only the typed subset was used in association tests. Roughly uniform sequencing depth across donors was assumed in presence/absence analyses, although this assumption may not hold. According to the authors, the approach could potentially be generalized to other disease states and immunological phenotypes. Compared with the approximately 720-donor mean, donors in an Asian-associated ancestry cluster had fewer N-insertions in productive TCRs, according to a later genetic analysis. Most TCR sequences were observed very rarely across donors, whereas some public TCRs were present in many individuals. In a later analysis, the rate of TCR association differed among HLA loci, with DRB1 alleles having the most associated TCRs and HLA-C alleles having the fewest. V-gene and J-gene trimming of TCR beta chains was associated with a missense DCLRE1C variant in a later genetic analysis, and the association was replicated in an independent cohort. The study gave a list of over 150 TCR beta chains associated with cytomegalovirus. Some IMGT-functional V segments, including TRBV6-2 and TRBV6-3, could not be told apart with the 87-base-pair reads, so those segments were excluded. In an earlier analysis of approximately 590 of the donors, most TCR beta V segments were observed in productive rearrangements about 87% or about 30% of the time, broadly matching IMGT annotations. Immune exposure information for the cohort was limited to CMV serostatus. When HLA alleles, especially DR and DQ, strongly co-occurred, TCR associations were difficult to assign to individual alleles. A later analysis found that HLA-associated TCR beta chains were more clonally expanded and had lower generation probabilities than equally common non-associated chains. A further reported finding was that TCR beta sequences accurately predicted the HLA-A and HLA-B alleles for most subjects in the first cohort. At a false discovery rate of 0.05, a later analysis linked approximately 18,000 TCR beta sequences to specific HLA alleles.

Library creation used the immunoSEQ multiplex PCR assay. The multiplex PCR relied on a mix of 60 forward primers for TCR Vbeta segments and 13 reverse primers for TCR Jbeta segments. The CDR3 region of rearranged TCR beta genes was amplified from genomic DNA by a multiplex PCR assay. On the Illumina HiSeq System, the amplified TCR beta libraries were sequenced as 87-base-pair reads. In the authors' own workflow: Across the 670 or so repertoires, a later analysis counted some 80 million unique TCR beta chains, 8.5 million to 12 million of which were shared by at least two donors. A nearest-neighbor algorithm error-corrected the raw reads and collapsed the reads into unique sequences, merging closely related sequences to remove PCR and sequencing errors. V, D and J gene segments were assigned by aligning CDR3 sequences to IMGT reference sequences. Each retained sequence needed at least a six-nucleotide match to both a V gene segment and a J gene segment. Rearrangements were called productive when the CDR3 lacked stop codons and stayed in frame with V and J; all others were non-productive. CDR3 was defined by IMGT convention, running from the second conserved V-encoded cysteine to the conserved J-encoded phenylalanine. Sequences without an unambiguous match to a single V gene segment were excluded from the earlier analysis of about 600 of the donors. In an earlier analysis of roughly 500 of the donors, V segments were called functional above 56.7% productive rearrangements and were called segregating when the between-donor standard deviation exceeded 5%. A statistical classification framework was built to diagnose cytomegalovirus status from the catalog of TCR beta chain sequences. In a later analysis, V and J genes were assigned by comparing TCR nucleotide sequences against IMGT/GENE-DB human TR gene sequences. Using the TCRdist pipeline, a later analysis assigned CDR3 sequences along with most-parsimonious VDJ recombination scenarios. A later analysis defined each TCR beta chain by its CDR3 amino acid sequence plus V-gene family, and excluded reads lacking a unique V-gene family. A later analysis removed several hundred highly shared, low-generation-probability nucleotide sequences to deal with suspected cross-contamination and a sequencing artifact. A later analysis calculated a clonal expansion index for each public chain from normalized within-repertoire ranks of inferred template counts. Generation probabilities in a later analysis came from a VDJ recombination model fitted to out-of-frame rearrangements, and those results were checked against IGoR. A later analysis scored TCR-TCR, TCR-HLA and TCR-CMV co-occurrence with hypergeometric tests, applying a repertoire-size bias correction to TCR pairs. A later analysis estimated false discovery rates by permuting HLA or CMV assignments 20 times. In a later analysis, co-occurring TCRs were grouped with DBSCAN, and TCRdist sequence similarity was added when clustering was performed within HLA-allele-positive subsets. Repertoires with fewer than 30,000 or more than 120,000 public chains were left out of co-occurrence clustering, as were a handful of repertoires with anomalous nucleotide sharing. TCRdb holds this immuneACCESS table with in-frame rearrangements only. Some clones are missing; in checked studies, unresolved V genes explain under half, and the rest has no known cause. The V and J calls and clone size are taken from that table; D and trimming were inferred from the DNA. The sample table contains approximately 59,000 clones; only one count was recorded for 60% to 65% of them. The ten largest clones represent 2.8% of the sample.

With regard to this clone: The specificity of this receptor is unknown. No clone much larger than this one lies a single base away; base qualities are absent.

In total, roughly 710 healthy bone marrow donors made up the cohort. Cohort members were all nominally healthy when sampled, although unrecorded immune exposures were likely present. The donor tested CMV seronegative, placing the donor among the 350 to 400 seronegative members of the cohort. Each donor provided a peripheral blood sample, and peripheral blood mononuclear cells were used for TCR beta sequencing. Genomic DNA extraction from the blood cell samples was performed with the Qiagen DNeasy Blood Extraction Kit. Taken from cysteine to phenylalanine, the CDR3 has 19 residues. The sequence is cut down to CDR3 DNA, 57 bases in frame from base 1. The germline V gene (reference sequence) supplies CDR1 MNHEY and CDR2 SMNVEV. The germline V end is reduced by 2 bases and the J end by 1 base; junction bases left unmatched: 15.

The sequence was obtained from a man between 25 and 39 years old in good health and CMV-seronegative. Material for sequencing was PBMCs. The sequence links TRBV27 to TRBJ1-1; 8 central bases correspond to TRBD1. The DNA reads as follows: TGTGCCAGCAGTTTAGCGATACCCCTCCAGGGGGCTTCGAACACTGAAGCTTTCTTT. Translated, this gives CASSLAIPLQGASNTEAFF.